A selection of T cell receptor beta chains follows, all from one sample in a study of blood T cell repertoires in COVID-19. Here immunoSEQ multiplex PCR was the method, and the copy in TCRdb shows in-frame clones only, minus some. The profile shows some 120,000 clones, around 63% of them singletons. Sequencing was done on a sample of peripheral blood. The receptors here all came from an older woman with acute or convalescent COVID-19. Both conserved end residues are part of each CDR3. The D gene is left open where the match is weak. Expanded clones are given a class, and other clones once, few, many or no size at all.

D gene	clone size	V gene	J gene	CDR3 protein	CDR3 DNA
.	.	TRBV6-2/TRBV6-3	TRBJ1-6	CASSYSMVQGISPLHF	TGTGCCAGCAGTTACTCGATGGTACAGGGAATCTCACCCCTCCACTTT
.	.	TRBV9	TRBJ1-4	CASSVAGGTNEKLFF	TGTGCCAGCAGCGTAGCTGGGGGGACTAATGAAAAACTGTTTTTT
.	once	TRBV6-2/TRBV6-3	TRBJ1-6	CASSSYPQSSGYNSPLHF	TGTGCCAGCAGTTCTTACCCACAGTCTTCGGGATATAATTCACCCCTCCACTTT
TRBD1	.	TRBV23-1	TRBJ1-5	CASSQSRNRGCNQPQHF	TGCGCCAGCAGTCAATCGAGGAACAGGGGTTGCAATCAGCCCCAGCATTTT
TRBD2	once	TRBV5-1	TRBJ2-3	CASSSYPQRGNTDTQYF	TGCGCCAGCAGCTCCTACCCCCAGCGGGGAAACACAGATACGCAGTATTTT
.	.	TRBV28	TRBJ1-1	CASSSPPGNTEAFF	TGTGCCAGCAGTTCCCCGCCAGGTAACACTGAAGCTTTCTTT
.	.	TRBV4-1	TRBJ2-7	CASSQDEGRSYEQYF	TGCGCCAGCAGCCAAGATGAGGGCAGATCCTACGAGCAGTACTTC
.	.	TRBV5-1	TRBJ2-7	CASSLRGSYEQYF	TGCGCCAGCAGCCTGCGAGGCTCCTACGAGCAGTACTTC
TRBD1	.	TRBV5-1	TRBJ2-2	CASSPRTGTGELFF	TGCGCCAGCAGCCCCAGGACAGGGACCGGGGAGCTGTTTTTT
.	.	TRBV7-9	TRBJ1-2	CASSLRGGYGYTF	TGTGCCAGCAGTTTAAGAGGAGGCTATGGCTACACCTTC
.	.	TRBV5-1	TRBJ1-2	CASSLAVNYGYTF	TGCGCCAGCAGCTTGGCCGTTAACTATGGCTACACCTTC
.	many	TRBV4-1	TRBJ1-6	CASSAGNSPLHF	TGCGCCAGCAGCGCGGGGAATTCACCCCTCCACTTT
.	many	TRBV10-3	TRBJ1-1	CAIKTQGGTEAFF	TGTGCCATCAAAACACAGGGAGGGACTGAAGCTTTCTTT
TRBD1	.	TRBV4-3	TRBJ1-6	CASSQDPPGQDSSPLHF	TGCGCCAGCAGCCAAGACCCCCCGGGACAGGATTCTTCACCCCTCCACTTT
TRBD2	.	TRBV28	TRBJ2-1	CASSRSGSRDNEQFF	TGTGCCAGCAGCCGAAGCGGGAGTAGGGACAATGAGCAGTTCTTC
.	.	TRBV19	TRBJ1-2	CASTPKGLESNYGYTF	TGTGCCAGTACTCCTAAGGGGCTAGAGTCTAACTATGGCTACACCTTC
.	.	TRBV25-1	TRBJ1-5	CASRAQGSNQPQHF	TGTGCCAGCAGGGCCCAGGGGAGCAATCAGCCCCAGCATTTT
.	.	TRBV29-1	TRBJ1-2	CSVLLAGRVYGYTF	TGCAGCGTTTTACTAGCAGGGAGGGTTTATGGCTACACCTTC
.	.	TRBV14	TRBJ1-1	CASSRGGALNTEAFF	TGTGCCAGCAGCCGCGGTGGGGCATTGAACACTGAAGCTTTCTTT
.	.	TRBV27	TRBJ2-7	CASSPRGTDRIRDYEQYF	TGTGCCAGCAGTCCCAGGGGGACTGACCGTATTAGAGACTACGAGCAGTACTTC